This is a list of T cell receptor beta chains from one sample in a study of post-analysis software for immune sequencing data. TCRdb called the PCR reads again in MiXCR, with one record for every CDR3 protein. The sample includes hundreds of thousands of distinct CDR3 sequences, approximately 59% of them seen just once. Sequencing input: blood. The receptors were sampled from a girl aged 2 to 10 with multiple sclerosis. Both conserved end residues are part of each CDR3. D genes are given only for firm matches. Part of the rows lack a size; the others show once, few, many or a class for expanded clones.

size	D	V	J	DNA	CDR3
NA	NA	TRBV20-1	TRBJ1-6	TGCAGTGCTAGATTCATGGGTTCACCCCTCCACTTT	CSARFMGSPLHF
NA	TRBD2	TRBV5-1	TRBJ2-1	TGCGCCAGCAGCTCGCGGAGAAAGACTTCCGGGACTAGCGGTTCCTACAATGAGCAGTTCTTC	CASSSRRKTSGTSGSYNEQFF
NA	TRBD2	TRBV20-1	TRBJ2-3	TGCAGTGCGCTCCCGGGGGGGGGAAGCACAGATACGCAGTATTTT	CSALPGGGSTDTQYF
few	NA	TRBV20-1	TRBJ2-3	TGCAGTGTCCGCTTAGCGGAGAGCACAGATACGCAGTATTTT	CSVRLAESTDTQYF
NA	NA	TRBV7-2	TRBJ1-1	TGTGCCAGCAGCTTTCGGACACGGAGAACGATGAACACTGAAGCTTTCTTT	CASSFRTRRTMNTEAFF
NA	NA	TRBV7-9	TRBJ2-1	TGTGCCAGCAGCGCTAGAGCGGGCGCCTACAATGAGCAGTTCTTC	CASSARAGAYNEQFF
NA	TRBD2	TRBV19	TRBJ2-5	TGTGCCAGTAGTATAGTGGCGGGAGAAGAGACCCAGTACTTC	CASSIVAGEETQYF
few	NA	TRBV25-1	TRBJ2-1	TGTGCCAGCAGTCAGGCCGGACTCAATGAGCAGTTCTTC	CASSQAGLNEQFF
NA	NA	TRBV29-1	TRBJ2-3	TGCAGCGTTGAAAAGACAGCCGATACGCAGTATTTT	CSVEKTADTQYF
few	TRBD1	TRBV9	TRBJ2-7	TGTGCCAGCAGCCCCTGGGACAGGGTAAACTACGAGCAGTACTTC	CASSPWDRVNYEQYF
few	NA	TRBV6-4	TRBJ1-1	TGTGCCAGCAGTGAAGACAGGTTGAACACTGAAGCTTTCTTT	CASSEDRLNTEAFF
NA	NA	TRBV9	TRBJ2-7	TGCGTCATTTACCAGGGTCCCCGCCCCTACGAGCAGTACTTC	CVIYQGPRPYEQYF
NA	TRBD1	TRBV20-1	TRBJ1-2	TGCAGTGCTAGAGCGGCATCAGAATGGGGACAGCTCTCTTGGGGCTACACCTTC	CSARAASEWGQLSWGYTF
NA	NA	TRBV14	TRBJ2-1	TGTGCCAGCAGCCAAGTAAACGGGAGAGGGGGCAATGAGCAGTTCTTC	CASSQVNGRGGNEQFF
NA	NA	TRBV10-2	TRBJ2-4	TGCGCCAGCAGTGCCTCCTTGGGGGGGCCCCAGGAGCAGTACTTC	CASSASLGGPQEQYF
many	NA	TRBV20-1	TRBJ2-7	TGCAGTGCTAGATCGGGCTACGAGCAGTACTTC	CSARSGYEQYF
NA	NA	TRBV6-5	TRBJ2-3	TGTGCCAGCAGTTACTCGACTAGGGATACGCAGTATTTT	CASSYSTRDTQYF
NA	NA	TRBV20-1	TRBJ1-5	TGCAGTGCTATTCAAGAGGGCAATCAGCCCCAGCATTTT	CSAIQEGNQPQHF
NA	NA	TRBV6-2/TRBV6-3	TRBJ2-5	TGTGCCAGCAGTCGCTTCCAAGAGACCCAGTACTTC	CASSRFQETQYF
NA	NA	TRBV5-1	TRBJ2-3	TGCGCCAGCAGCCCGGCCGGGATTAGGTCGGATACGCAGTATTTT	CASSPAGIRSDTQYF
NA	NA	TRBV7-2	TRBJ2-7	TGTGCCAGCAGCTTTCAGGGCCCATCCTACGAGCAGTACTTC	CASSFQGPSYEQYF
NA	TRBD1	TRBV6-5	TRBJ2-5	TGTGCCAGCAGTTACGGTACAGGGGAAGAGACCCAGTACTTC	CASSYGTGEETQYF
NA	TRBD1	TRBV10-1	TRBJ2-5	TGCGCCAGCAGTGAGAGTTGGGACAGTACCGAAGAGACCCAGTACTTC	CASSESWDSTEETQYF
NA	TRBD2	TRBV20-1	TRBJ2-1	TGCAGTGCTAGCTCTAGCGGGGGGGCCGATGAGCAGTTCTTC	CSASSSGGADEQFF
once	NA	TRBV12-3/TRBV12-4	TRBJ2-6	TGTGCCAGCAGTCAAACTGGGGCCAACGTCCTGACTTTC	CASSQTGANVLTF
few	NA	TRBV5-1	TRBJ1-2	TGCGCCAGCAGCTCGCCCCTCGGCGACGAGGACTATGGCTACACCTTC	CASSSPLGDEDYGYTF
NA	TRBD1	TRBV7-8	TRBJ1-5	TGTGCCAGCAGCTTAGGACAGGGACAGAGCAATCAGCCCCAGCATTTT	CASSLGQGQSNQPQHF
few	NA	TRBV10-3	TRBJ2-7	TGTGCCATCAGTGAGTCGTGGGACTCCTACGAGCAGTACTTC	CAISESWDSYEQYF
NA	NA	TRBV7-2	TRBJ2-4	TGTGCCAGCAGCGGGGACCCTGGCAAAAACATTCAGTACTTC	CASSGDPGKNIQYF
few	TRBD2	TRBV20-1	TRBJ2-7	TGCAGTGCTAGCCTAGCGGGAGATTATGAGCAGTACTTC	CSASLAGDYEQYF
few	TRBD2	TRBV20-1	TRBJ2-1	TGCAGTGCTAGCGGCGGGGGGGCCGGGAATGAGCAGTTCTTC	CSASGGGAGNEQFF
NA	NA	TRBV18	TRBJ2-3	TGTGCCAGCTCATCACCGACGACTGGCACAGATACGCAGTATTTT	CASSSPTTGTDTQYF
NA	TRBD1	TRBV12-3/TRBV12-4	TRBJ1-2	TGTGCCAGCAGTGGCTACAGGGGGTCTACGGGATCTAACTATGGCTACACCTTC	CASSGYRGSTGSNYGYTF
few	TRBD1	TRBV12-3/TRBV12-4	TRBJ2-7	TGTGCCAGCAGCCGGGACAGCGGCGAGCAGTACTTC	CASSRDSGEQYF
NA	NA	TRBV7-6	TRBJ1-1	TGTGCCAGCAGCTTAGTAAGGGACTCTGACGGCACTGAAGCTTTCTTT	CASSLVRDSDGTEAFF
NA	TRBD2	TRBV29-1	TRBJ2-5	TGCAGCGTTGCTGGACGGGAGGGTGACGTGACCCAGTACTTC	CSVAGREGDVTQYF
NA	NA	TRBV27	TRBJ1-5	TGTGCCAGCAGTTTATCTAGGCACCCAAATCAGCCCCAGCATTTT	CASSLSRHPNQPQHF
NA	TRBD2	TRBV4-1	TRBJ2-1	TGCGCCAGCAGCCAAGTGGCGCGGGAGTCTAACAATGAGCAGTTCTTC	CASSQVARESNNEQFF
few	TRBD2	TRBV7-9	TRBJ2-1	TGTGCCAGCCCCCCTGGGGAGGGAGCCTACAATGAGCAGTTCTTC	CASPPGEGAYNEQFF
few	NA	TRBV11-2	TRBJ2-7	TGTGCCAGCAGCCAAGACGGAAGGACCTCCTACGAGCAGTACTTC	CASSQDGRTSYEQYF
once	NA	TRBV20-1	TRBJ2-3	TGCAGTGCAGAATCCGGGACGGCGTGGACAGATACGCACTATTTT	CSAESGTAWTDTHYF
NA	TRBD2	TRBV7-9	TRBJ2-5	TGTGCCAGCAGCTTCTTAGCGGGGGGGCTCGAGCAAGAGACCCAGTACTTC	CASSFLAGGLEQETQYF
NA	TRBD1	TRBV7-3	TRBJ2-1	TGTGCCAGCAGCTATTCAGGGGGCGAAAATGAGCAGTTCTTC	CASSYSGGENEQFF
NA	NA	TRBV20-1	TRBJ2-5	TGCAGTGCCCCCCTCCAGCAGTACCAAGAGACCCAGTACTTC	CSAPLQQYQETQYF
few	TRBD2	TRBV7-9	TRBJ2-5	TGTGCCAGCAGCTTACTCGAAGCGGGGCAAGAGACCCAGTACTTC	CASSLLEAGQETQYF
few	NA	TRBV11-2	TRBJ1-6	TGTGCCAGCAGCCCCTACCCTCCGACAGGCCCCCTCCACTTT	CASSPYPPTGPLHF
NA	TRBD1	TRBV2	TRBJ2-2	TGTGCCAGCGTAATAGGGGGCAACACCGGGGAGCTGTTTTTT	CASVIGGNTGELFF
few	TRBD1	TRBV29-1	TRBJ2-1	TGCAGCGTAAACAGGGGGAGTTGGGTTGAGCAGTTCTTC	CSVNRGSWVEQFF
NA	NA	TRBV20-1	TRBJ1-2	TGCAGTGCTAGAGAGACCCCAACCCCCTATGGCTACACCTTC	CSARETPTPYGYTF
NA	NA	TRBV29-1	TRBJ2-5	TGCAGCGTACCGGAACGGGGATCAGAGACCCAGTACTTC	CSVPERGSETQYF
NA	TRBD2	TRBV20-1	TRBJ2-1	TGCAGTGCTAGTGGGGGACTAGCGGTTGACGATGAGCAGTTCTTC	CSASGGLAVDDEQFF
few	NA	TRBV5-1	TRBJ2-1	TGCGCCAGCAGCTCCAAAGGGTTTGACTCCTACAATGAGCAGTTCTTC	CASSSKGFDSYNEQFF